The sequence of this TCR beta chain was determined in a study of T cell responses to AZD1222 COVID-19 vaccine (dated by TCRdb to about 2021). About the study as a whole: TCR sequencing covered 230 to 250 trial participants: approximately 200 given two doses of AZD1222 and around 26 given two doses of MenACWY control vaccine. Trial participants were enrolled by age into 18-55, 56-69 and 70-plus year subgroups, with around 150, 28 and 57 TCR-sequenced participants respectively. Study-level results and caveats: Because no day 14 peak-response samples were available, repertoires were characterized only after the peak T cell response. Participants were mostly white British, with more females than males. The authors suggested clonal diversity may have been underestimated. In the small 56-69-year group, the increase in depth fell short of significance, most likely because of low power. Conclusions about previously exposed vaccinees are limited, since just 6 or 7 AZD1222 recipients were seropositive for SARS-CoV-2 at baseline. Nearly half of unique spike-specific TCRs reportedly recognized epitopes outside regions mutated in the B.1.351 and B.1.1.7 variants. The whole spike protein was spanned by vaccine-associated CD4 TCRs, and dominant responses were seen in regions 160-218 and 743-854. After two AZD1222 doses, both the breadth and the depth of spike-specific TCRs were significantly higher than at day 0 and than in MenACWY recipients.

The intended sense of this specimen's time point label: about 28 days (+/-7) after the second vaccine dose. AZD1222 recipients whose second dose came at about 4 weeks and those whose second dose came at about 12 weeks were combined into one group, since spike-specific TCR depth and breadth did not differ between the two schedules. Vaccinee samples were obtained from the UK trials COV001 and COV002, which included a single-blind randomized controlled phase 2/3 trial of AZD1222 (ChAdOx1 nCoV-19) in healthy adults. For TCRbeta chain sequencing, PBMC samples were collected from trial participants at day 0 and at day 28 after the second dose. The CDR3 regions of human TCRbeta chains were analyzed by immunosequencing. Processing in the source paper ran as follows. Repertoire TCRs were checked for matches against a reference library of SARS-CoV-2-specific TCRs that had been generated using the MIRA antigen-specificity platform. Breadth was defined as the fraction of unique TCRs that were SARS-CoV-2-associated. Depth was defined as the fraction of total T cells that were SARS-CoV-2-associated. Using the MIRA data, each spike-specific TCR was assigned both to the spike region to which the TCR was reactive and to a CD4 or CD8 class. Log10-transformed breadth and depth values were compared by one-way ANOVA with Sidak's multiple comparisons tests. Entries here come from immuneACCESS through TCRdb and include only in-frame sequences with V and J called. Some clones fail to appear in such tables; in the studies checked, an unresolved V gene covers under half of the shortfall, and the cause of the remainder is unknown. Clonal size and the V and J genes are those of that table, whereas D and trimming came from the DNA. This sample lists about 81,000 clones; 75% to 95% were detected once. Of the sample, around 5.8% is held by the ten largest clones.

The CDR3 runs 15 amino acids, cysteine and phenylalanine included. Only the CDR3 DNA is retained, 45 bases long and in frame from the first base. V loses 2 bases, J loses 0 bases, and the germline ends lie 9 bases apart. The germline V gene (reference sequence) gives CDR1 as MNHEY and CDR2 as SMNVEV. On this clone: Its binding antigen is unknown. Base qualities are not at hand, and no much larger clone is one base apart.

This clonotype was obtained from an adult who received the AZD1222 COVID-19 vaccine. The sequencing here drew on peripheral blood, taken 28 days after the second AZD1222 dose. This sequence uses TRBV27 and TRBJ2-3; the D assignment is uncertain and may be TRBD1 or TRBD2, with 5 bases supporting each. The CDR3 amino acid sequence is: CASSLRDPSTDTQYF. The sequenced DNA is TGTGCCAGCAGTTTAAGGGACCCCAGCACAGATACGCAGTATTTT.